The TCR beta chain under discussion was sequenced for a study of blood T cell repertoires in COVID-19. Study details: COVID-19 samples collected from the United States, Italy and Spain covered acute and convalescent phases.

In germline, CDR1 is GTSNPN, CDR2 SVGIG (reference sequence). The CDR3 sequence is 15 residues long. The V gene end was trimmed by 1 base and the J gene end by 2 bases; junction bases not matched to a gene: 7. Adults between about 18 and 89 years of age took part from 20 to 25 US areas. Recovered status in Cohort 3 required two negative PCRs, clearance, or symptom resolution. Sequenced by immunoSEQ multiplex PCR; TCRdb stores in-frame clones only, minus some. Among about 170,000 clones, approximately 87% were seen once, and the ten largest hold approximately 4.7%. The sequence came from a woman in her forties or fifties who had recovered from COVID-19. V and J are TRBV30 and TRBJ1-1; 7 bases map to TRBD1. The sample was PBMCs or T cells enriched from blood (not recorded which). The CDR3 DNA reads TGTGCCTGGAGTGCCGAGACAGGGTCTAACACTGAAGCTTTCTTT. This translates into CAWSAETGSNTEAFF. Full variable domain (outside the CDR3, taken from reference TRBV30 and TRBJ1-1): SQTIHQWPATLVQPVGSPLSLECTVEGTSNPNLYWYRQAAGRGLQLLFYSVGIGQISSEVPQNLSASRPQDRQFILSSKKLLLSDSGFYLCAWSAETGSNTEAFFGQGTRLTVV.